These 4 T cell receptor beta chains were sequenced from one sample in a study of cytomegalovirus exposure and HLA in healthy donors. Primers included in the PCR were 60 Vbeta and 13 Jbeta primers. TCRdb's copy holds only in-frame clones and misses some; the assay was immunoSEQ multiplex PCR. The sample totals roughly 79,000 clones. The source material was PBMCs. The receptors stem from a man aged 30-40 years in good health and CMV-seronegative.

In DNA, the CDR3 is TGTGCCAGCAGGAGGGATATCCCCCCCTACGAGCAGTACTTC. This translates into CASRRDIPPYEQYF. The chain employs TRBV2 and TRBJ2-7, with a weak D call TRBD2 (5 bases). CDR3 length equals 14 residues. Trimming cost V 6 bases and J 2 bases, with 14 bases left between them. The germline gives CDR1 SNHLY, CDR2 FYNNEI.

The chain links TRBV7-9 to TRBJ2-5; tentatively, D is TRBD1 (5 bases). Trimming pared 1 base from V and 1 base from J, leaving 7 bases between. The CDR3 spans 14 residues. The germline V gene encodes CDR1 SEHNR and CDR2 FQNEAQ (reference sequence). DNA for the CDR3: TGTGCCAGCAGCTTAGAAGGGGTCCAAGAGACCCAGTACTTC. The encoded protein is CASSLEGVQETQYF.

V usage is TRBV9 and J usage is TRBJ2-7; TRBD1 matches 8 bases. Losses at the gene ends were 4 bases for V and 3 bases for J; bases not matched to a gene: 9. Germline V CDR1 and CDR2: SGDLS, YYNGEE. The CDR3 spans 15 residues. In nucleotides, the CDR3 is TGTGCCAGCAGCCCAGAGGACAGGGTAGTCTACGAGCAGTACTTC. Its translation is CASSPEDRVVYEQYF.

The chain combines TRBV19 with TRBJ1-1; the D is unclear. This CDR3 contains 16 residues. Trimming left V 4 bases short and J 3 bases short, with 18 bases between. Germline lookup yields CDR1 LNHDA and CDR2 SQIVND (reference sequence). DNA for the CDR3: TGTGCCAGTAGTACAAGACCCACAGACCTCTACACTGAAGCTTTCTTT. Translation: CASSTRPTDLYTEAFF.